This TCR beta chain was identified during a study of blood T cell repertoires in COVID-19. Assay: immunoSEQ multiplex PCR; the TCRdb copy retains only in-frame clones and omits some. The sample shows 150,000 to 200,000 clones, roughly 80% of them seen only once. Germline V CDR1 and CDR2: WNHNN, SYGVQD (reference sequence). Trimming pared 2 bases from V and 3 bases from J, leaving 11 bases between. This CDR3 spans 15 amino acids. Sequencing used peripheral blood. The V call is TRBV10-1, the J call TRBJ2-1; D might be TRBD2 (5 bases). The source is a human donor with acute or convalescent COVID-19. The donor label of this sample is uncertain. The CDR3: CASSEGPGVYNEQFF. CDR3 coding DNA: TGCGCCAGCAGTGAGGGGCCCGGGGTCTACAATGAGCAGTTCTTC.